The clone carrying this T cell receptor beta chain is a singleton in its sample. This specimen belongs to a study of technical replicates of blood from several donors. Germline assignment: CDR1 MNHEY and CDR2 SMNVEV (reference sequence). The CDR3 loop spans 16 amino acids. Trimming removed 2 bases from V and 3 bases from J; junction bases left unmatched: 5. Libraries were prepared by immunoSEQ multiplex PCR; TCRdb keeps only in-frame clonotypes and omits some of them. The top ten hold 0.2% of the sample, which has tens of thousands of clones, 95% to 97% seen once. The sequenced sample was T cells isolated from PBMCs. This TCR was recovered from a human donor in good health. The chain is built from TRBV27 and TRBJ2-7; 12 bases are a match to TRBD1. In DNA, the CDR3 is TGTGCCAGCAGTTTAACCTGGGACAGGGGGCGCTACGAGCAGTACTTC. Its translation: CASSLTWDRGRYEQYF.